This TCR beta chain was found in a study of T cell changes during pregnancy in multiple sclerosis. The CDR3 length is 14 residues. The V and J ends lost 4 bases and 9 bases, in that order; junction bases with no gene match: 9. Germline CDR1 is MNHEY and CDR2 is SVGAGI. TCRdb keeps only in-frame clones here, not all; method: immunoSEQ multiplex PCR. The sample lists about 42,000 clones, 87% occurring once. This TCR derives from a female donor with multiple sclerosis, enrolled in a pregnancy study. Sample: CD4+ T cells from peripheral blood mononuclear cells, taken after pregnancy. The V gene is TRBV6-5, the J gene TRBJ1-2; 9 positions agree with TRBD1. CDR3 loop: CASSSLGTGQRYTF. As DNA, the CDR3 is TGTGCCAGCAGTTCCCTCGGGACAGGGCAACGCTACACCTTC.